A selection of T cell receptor beta chains follows, all from one sample in a study of T-cell reconstitution after alpha-beta-depleted transplantation in children. TCRdb processed the PCR reads anew with MiXCR; each CDR3 protein has one entry. The sample contains roughly 340,000 distinct CDR3 sequences, around 15% of which appear only once. Material: PBMCs, mostly from graft donor cells, obtained 360 days after TCRalphabeta/CD19-depleted stem cell transplant. The source is a male patient between 2 and 15 years old who had a stem cell transplant for acute lymphoblastic leukemia, so the T cells may come from the graft donor. CDR3s include the opening cysteine and the closing phenylalanine or tryptophan. Fields, in order: V gene, D gene, J gene, CDR3 length, clone size, CDR3 protein, CDR3 DNA. A D gene is named only where the DNA matches it firmly. Rows may omit the clone size; those that give it use once, few, many or a size class.

TRBV20-1,.,TRBJ2-2,12,.,CSARPNTGELFF,TGCAGTGCTCGCCCGAACACCGGGGAGCTGTTTTTT
TRBV11-1,.,TRBJ2-3,14,many,CASSDRRTIGTQYF,TGTGCCAGCAGCGACCGACGGACTATCGGGACGCAGTATTTT
TRBV20-1,.,TRBJ2-3,16,.,CSARDLDRSGTDTQYF,TGCAGTGCTAGAGATCTTGATCGTAGTGGCACAGATACGCAGTATTTT
TRBV3-1,.,TRBJ1-1,13,few,CASSPSAGPKAFF,TGTGCCAGCAGCCCTTCCGCCGGGCCGAAAGCTTTCTTT
TRBV4-3,TRBD1,TRBJ2-1,20,few,CASSQDHWTGRSTLYNEQFF,TGCGCCAGCAGCCAAGATCATTGGACAGGGCGGTCCACTTTATACAATGAGCAGTTCTTC
TRBV5-6,.,TRBJ2-7,14,.,CASSLRLRVWEQYF,TGTGCCAGCAGCTTAAGGTTGAGGGTATGGGAGCAGTACTTC
TRBV28,.,TRBJ2-1,12,.,CASSLPGQLSTF,TGTGCCAGCAGTTTACCGGGACAACTAAGTACCTTC
TRBV12-5,TRBD2,TRBJ2-7,17,.,CASGLDFSGSSVHEQYF,TGTGCTAGTGGTTTGGATTTTAGCGGGAGTAGCGTCCACGAGCAGTACTTC
TRBV6-5,.,TRBJ1-3,14,many,CASSLYFSGNTIYF,TGTGCCAGCAGTCTCTACTTCTCTGGAAACACCATATATTTT
TRBV20-1,.,TRBJ2-7,13,few,CSASRGGSYEQYF,TGCAGTGCTAGCAGGGGGGGGTCCTACGAGCAGTACTTC
TRBV12-3/TRBV12-4,.,TRBJ2-7,12,.,CASTSSPYEQYF,TGTGCCAGCACAAGTAGTCCCTACGAGCAGTACTTC
TRBV6-5,.,TRBJ2-1,12,many,CASSYSEGEQFF,TGTGCCAGCAGTTACTCGGAGGGTGAGCAGTTCTTC
TRBV5-6,.,TRBJ2-5,13,.,CASSLRGIKTQYF,TGTGCCAGCAGCTTGAGAGGGATTAAGACCCAGTACTTC
TRBV20-1,.,TRBJ2-1,15,.,CSARDVVGSYNEQFF,TGCAGTGCTAGAGATGTTGTCGGATCCTACAATGAGCAGTTCTTC
TRBV5-1,.,TRBJ2-1,18,few,CASSLGGRGKDGNNEQFF,TGCGCCAGCAGCTTGGGGGGGAGGGGGAAGGACGGAAACAATGAGCAGTTCTTC
TRBV12-3/TRBV12-4,.,TRBJ1-3,13,few,CASGVSSGNTIYF,TGTGCCAGCGGGGTTTCCTCTGGAAACACCATATATTTT
TRBV4-1,TRBD2,TRBJ2-7,19,many,CASSQDHRVPSGNSYEQYF,TGCGCCAGCAGCCAAGATCATAGGGTACCAAGCGGGAACTCCTACGAGCAGTACTTC
TRBV7-6,TRBD2,TRBJ2-4,11,.,CASRGGDIQYF,TGTGCCAGCAGGGGAGGGGACATTCAGTACTTC
TRBV6-1,.,TRBJ2-5,14,.,CASSSQGYQETQYF,TGTGCCAGCAGCTCACAGGGATACCAAGAGACCCAGTACTTC
TRBV11-1,.,TRBJ1-6,19,.,CASSLVPGRTGTGNSPLHF,TGTGCCAGCAGCTTGGTCCCGGGGCGTACGGGGACGGGGAATTCACCCCTCCACTTT
TRBV28,.,TRBJ2-7,13,few,CASMGTGPYEQYF,TGTGCCAGCATGGGGACCGGCCCCTACGAGCAGTACTTC
TRBV5-4,TRBD2,TRBJ2-2,15,.,CASSPPGGPTGELFF,TGTGCCAGCAGCCCGCCGGGAGGTCCCACCGGGGAGCTGTTTTTT
TRBV29-1,.,TRBJ2-1,17,.,CSVERGAGITSYNEQFF,TGCAGCGTTGAGAGGGGGGCGGGGATAACCTCCTACAATGAGCAGTTCTTC
TRBV19,.,TRBJ2-7,11,.,CATGRPYEQYF,TGTGCCACCGGACGGCCCTACGAGCAGTACTTC
TRBV5-1,.,TRBJ2-2,12,.,CASSFIEGELFF,TGCGCCAGCAGCTTCATAGAGGGGGAGCTGTTTTTT
TRBV7-9,.,TRBJ2-1,14,.,CASSFRARSNEQFF,TGTGCCAGCAGCTTCAGGGCCCGGTCGAATGAGCAGTTCTTC
TRBV27,.,TRBJ2-3,13,.,CASKPSGTDTQYF,TGTGCCAGCAAGCCTAGTGGTACAGATACGCAGTATTTT
TRBV29-1,.,TRBJ2-1,14,.,CSVGVLRPYNEQFF,TGCAGCGTTGGGGTTCTACGCCCCTACAATGAGCAGTTCTTC
TRBV5-1,.,TRBJ1-3,15,.,CASSLDSAAGNTIYF,TGCGCCAGCAGCTTGGACTCCGCGGCTGGAAACACCATATATTTT
TRBV15,.,TRBJ1-2,13,.,CATSRQGGYGYTF,TGTGCCACCAGCAGACAGGGAGGATATGGCTACACCTTC
TRBV6-1,.,TRBJ1-5,16,.,CASSGFLTRSNQPQHF,TGTGCCAGCAGTGGTTTCCTTACCCGGTCCAATCAGCCCCAGCATTTT
TRBV24-1,.,TRBJ2-5,12,many,CATSDSPETQYF,TGTGCCACCAGTGATTCACCCGAGACCCAGTACTTC
TRBV5-1,.,TRBJ2-5,14,.,CASRIGQGSETQYF,TGCGCCAGCAGAATAGGCCAGGGGAGTGAGACCCAGTACTTC
TRBV3-1,.,TRBJ2-6,15,.,CASSHLASGANVLTF,TGTGCCAGCAGCCACTTGGCCTCTGGGGCCAACGTCCTGACTTTC
TRBV20-1,.,TRBJ1-4,12,.,CSARGSNEKLFF,TGCAGTGCTCGGGGATCTAATGAAAAACTGTTTTTT
TRBV4-1,.,TRBJ2-7,15,.,CASSQDGVPTYEQYF,TGCGCCAGCAGCCAAGATGGGGTCCCTACCTACGAGCAGTACTTC
TRBV4-3,.,TRBJ2-1,13,.,CASSQARYNEQFF,TGCGCCAGCAGCCAAGCACGCTACAATGAGCAGTTCTTC
TRBV25-1,TRBD2,TRBJ2-1,14,.,CASSIAGVWDEQFF,TGTGCCAGCAGTATAGCGGGAGTATGGGATGAGCAGTTCTTC
TRBV11-2,.,TRBJ2-1,15,.,CASRGGFGFYNEQFF,TGTGCCAGCAGGGGGGGATTTGGGTTCTACAATGAGCAGTTCTTC
TRBV24-1,TRBD2,TRBJ2-3,17,few,CATSTKRSSGSSDTQYF,TGTGCCACCAGCACAAAACGATCTAGCGGGAGCTCAGATACGCAGTATTTT
TRBV4-1,.,TRBJ2-4,15,.,CASSQQQARGNIQYF,TGCGCCAGCAGCCAACAACAGGCGCGTGGAAACATTCAGTACTTC
TRBV20-1,TRBD2,TRBJ2-3,14,few,CSALAGASTDTQYF,TGCAGTGCTTTGGCGGGAGCTAGCACAGATACGCAGTATTTT
TRBV20-1,.,TRBJ2-1,13,.,CSSSHLRYNEQFF,TGCAGTTCATCCCATCTCCGCTACAATGAGCAGTTCTTC
TRBV20-1,.,TRBJ2-4,14,many,CSARKRDSGSIQYF,TGCAGTGCTAGAAAGAGGGACTCGGGGAGTATTCAGTACTTC
TRBV10-3,TRBD2,TRBJ2-1,17,once,CAISEPSRGTSPNEQFF,TGTGCCATCAGTGAGCCGAGTCGCGGGACTAGCCCCAATGAGCAGTTCTTC
TRBV24-1,TRBD2,TRBJ2-5,16,.,CATSTDGLAGRETQYF,TGTGCCACCAGTACCGACGGACTAGCGGGTAGAGAGACCCAGTACTTC
TRBV5-1,TRBD2,TRBJ2-1,15,.,CASSVSGRAGNEQFF,TGCGCCAGCAGCGTTAGCGGGAGGGCCGGAAATGAGCAGTTCTTC
TRBV6-5,.,TRBJ1-1,11,few,CASGQGGEAFF,TGTGCCAGCGGCCAGGGAGGTGAAGCTTTCTTT
TRBV5-6,.,TRBJ2-7,15,few,CASSLANSPSYEQYF,TGTGCCAGCAGCTTGGCCAACTCGCCTTCCTACGAGCAGTACTTC
TRBV28,.,TRBJ2-4,15,.,CASSLWVSPKNIQYF,TGTGCCAGCAGTTTATGGGTCTCGCCTAAAAACATTCAGTACTTC
TRBV18,TRBD1,TRBJ2-7,15,.,CASSPDRAFDYEQYF,TGTGCCAGCTCGCCTGACAGGGCGTTCGATTACGAGCAGTACTTC
TRBV15,.,TRBJ2-3,15,many,CATRTGRAPTDTQYF,TGTGCCACCAGGACAGGGAGGGCCCCCACAGATACGCAGTATTTT
TRBV20-1,.,TRBJ2-1,13,.,CSARGGEVNEQFF,TGCAGTGCACGAGGGGGGGAGGTCAATGAGCAGTTCTTC
TRBV5-1,TRBD2,TRBJ2-3,14,many,CASSLGTSSDTQYF,TGCGCCAGCAGCTTGGGGACTAGCTCAGATACGCAGTATTTT